This T cell receptor (beta chain) was sequenced for a study of Ad26.COV2.S vaccination and SARS-CoV-2 variants. Specified treatment: roughly 20 received Ad26.COV2.S at low or high dose, single or two shots; roughly five received placebo; per-sample allocation not given. Vaccine and placebo recipients were sampled on day 63 after the first injection. TCRdb's table, derived via immunoSEQ multiplex PCR, lists solely in-frame clones and lacks some. The sample gives about 400,000 clones, about nine tenths of which show up once; around 3.4% is in the top ten. This CDR3 is built from 14 residues. CDR1 SGHDT and CDR2 YYEEEE come from the germline V gene. The ends lost 1 base at V and 5 bases at J; junction bases unmatched: 5.

Sequences were derived from peripheral blood, sampled in a trial of Ad26.COV2.S vaccine versus placebo. The source of this sequence is a person between 18 and 65 years old who received the Ad26.COV2.S COVID-19 vaccine or a placebo. The chain joins TRBV5-6 to TRBJ2-7, with TRBD1 matching 8 bases. In DNA, the CDR3 is TGTGCCAGCAGCTTGTTGGACAGGGTCGACGAGCAGTACTTC. It yields the protein CASSLLDRVDEQYF. Full variable domain (rest looked up from reference TRBV5-6 and TRBJ2-7): DAGVTQSPTHLIKTRGQQVTLRCSPKSGHDTVSWYQQALGQGPQFIFQYYEEEERQRGNFPDRFSGHQFPNYSSELNVNALLLGDSALYLCASSLLDRVDEQYFGPGTRLTVT.